The 31 T cell receptor beta chains given below trace back to one sample, sequenced in a study of blood T cell repertoires in COVID-19. The assay was immunoSEQ multiplex PCR, and TCRdb's table has in-frame clones only and misses some. The table has around 270,000 clones, approximately 86% seen once; the top ten hold under 2%. The sample was peripheral blood. Receptors were obtained from a young man with active or convalescent COVID-19.

The chain joins TRBV4-3 to TRBJ2-3; TRBD2 matches at 12 bases. J lost 0 bases, V lost 2 bases, and 9 bases had no gene match. The germline gives CDR1 LGHNA, CDR2 YSLEER. This CDR3 comprises 19 residues. The CDR3, as DNA: TGCGCCAGCAGCCAAACGCTAGCGGGGGGGCTAAGTAGCACAGATACGCAGTATTTT. It yields the protein CASSQTLAGGLSSTDTQYF.

J is TRBJ2-1 and V is TRBV6-5; TRBD1 matches 10 bases. This CDR3 spans 15 amino acids. From germline, CDR1 is MNHEY and CDR2 SVGAGI. V gave up 8 bases and J gave up 15 bases; unmatched junction bases: 19. This CDR3 reads CASHPGQGPLSDRFF. The CDR3 coding sequence is TGTGCCAGCCACCCGGGACAGGGGCCCCTATCGGATCGGTTCTTC.

V gene TRBV7-9 combines with J gene TRBJ1-1; D perhaps matches TRBD1 (5 bases). V was clipped by 5 bases and J by 7 bases, with 17 bases between them. CDR1 SEHNR and CDR2 FQNEAQ come from the germline V gene (reference sequence). The CDR3 has 14 residues. CDR3 nucleotides: TGTGCCAGCAGCGAGTCAGGGTTTTCGGTTGAAGCTTTCTTT. Translation gives CASSESGFSVEAFF.

This clone was recorded once. The gene calls are TRBV4-1 and TRBJ1-2, with no clear D. Trimming took off 1 base at V and 0 bases at J, with 9 bases between the two ends. From germline, CDR1 is MGHRA and CDR2 YSYEKL. The CDR3 totals 15 residues. Here the CDR3 reads CASSQVEVTNYGYTF. The CDR3 DNA is TGCGCCAGCAGCCAAGTCGAGGTGACTAACTATGGCTACACCTTC.

The chain employs TRBV14 and TRBJ2-3; 10 nucleotides align to TRBD1. Per the germline V gene, CDR1 is SGHDN and CDR2 is FVKESK. The CDR3 extends over 17 amino acids. V lost 3 bases, J lost 2 bases, and 8 bases stayed unmatched. The DNA of the CDR3 is TGTGCCAGCAGCCAGACAGGGGGCATGGCGGACACAGATACGCAGTATTTT. It translates to CASSQTGGMADTDTQYF.

This clone was observed a single time. The V and J genes are TRBV9 and TRBJ1-2; no firm D call. The CDR3 length is 13 residues. Germline lookup yields CDR1 SGDLS and CDR2 YYNGEE. Trimming stripped 3 bases from V and 6 bases from J, with 12 bases between. The CDR3 DNA reads TGTGCCAGCAGCGCACGGGGATTACATGGCTACACCTTC. It codes for CASSARGLHGYTF.

The genes are TRBV29-1 and TRBJ2-7; possibly TRBD1 for D (5 bases). V lost 4 bases to trimming and J lost 1 base, with 11 bases between them. The CDR3 is 13 residues long. From germline, CDR1 is SQVTM and CDR2 ANQGSEA. The CDR3 DNA follows: TGCAGCGTTGGGGGTACAGGATCCTACGAGCAGTACTTC. Encoded protein: CSVGGTGSYEQYF.

This clone was seen a single time. This chain uses TRBV7-9 with TRBJ1-1; D not resolved. This CDR3 has 13 residues. The germline CDR1 and CDR2 sequences are SEHNR and FQNEAQ (reference sequence). Trimming pared 5 bases from V and 7 bases from J, leaving 14 bases between. CDR3 region: CASSTPWADEAFF. The CDR3 region has the DNA TGTGCCAGCAGCACCCCATGGGCAGATGAAGCTTTCTTT. The complete variable domain, with remaining parts taken from reference TRBV7-9 and TRBJ1-1, reads DTGVSQNPRHKITKRGQNVTFRCDPISEHNRLYWYRQTLGQGPEFLTYFQNEAQLEKSRLLSDRFSAERPKGSFSTLEIQRTEQGDSAMYLCASSTPWADEAFFGQGTRLTVV.

This rearrangement joins TRBV6-1 to TRBJ1-3; no definite D call. Germline loops: CDR1 MNHNS, CDR2 SASEGT. Trimming took off 1 base at V and 0 bases at J, with 7 bases between the two ends. This CDR3 is built from 15 residues. DNA of the CDR3: TGTGCCAGCAGTGAAGTTTTAGACTCTGGAAACACCATATATTTT. It codes for CASSEVLDSGNTIYF.

The V gene is TRBV27, the J gene TRBJ2-1, with TRBD2 matching over 9 bases. V dropped 6 bases and J dropped 7; count of bases not matched to a gene: 10. This CDR3 is built from 15 residues. Germline V gene data show CDR1 as MNHEY and CDR2 as SMNVEV (reference sequence). CDR3 protein: CASRGTSRYWNEQFF. CDR3 DNA: TGTGCCAGCAGAGGGACTAGCAGGTATTGGAATGAGCAGTTCTTC.

The chain joins TRBV12-3 or TRBV12-4 to TRBJ1-1; D not resolved. The V end lost 3 bases, the J end lost 5 bases, and 7 bases lay between the germline ends. The CDR3 consists of 12 residues. The CDR3 is CASSFRRTEAFF. CDR3 bases: TGTGCCAGCAGTTTTAGGCGGACTGAAGCTTTCTTT.

The genes are TRBV15 and TRBJ1-1; 7 nucleotides align to TRBD1. Germline values: CDR1 LNHNV, CDR2 YYDKDF (reference sequence). The CDR3 length is 15 residues. The junction had 8 bases not matched to a gene; V was cut back by 3 bases and J by 4 bases. CDR3 in amino acids: CATSSRQGSGTEAFF. The CDR3 DNA is TGTGCCACCAGCAGCCGACAGGGATCGGGCACTGAAGCTTTCTTT.

The chain combines TRBV6-5 with TRBJ1-2, with D maybe TRBD1 (5 bases). V was trimmed by 5 bases and J by 1 base, leaving 11 bases between them. Germline V gives CDR1 MNHEY, CDR2 SVGAGI. CDR3 length equals 14 residues. As DNA, the CDR3 is TGTGCCAGCAGTCCTTTCCAGGGTAACTATGGCTACACCTTC. Translating gives CASSPFQGNYGYTF.

The rearrangement joins TRBV13 to TRBJ2-7; a weak D match, TRBD1 (6 bases). The germline V and J ends were trimmed by 8 bases and 0 bases, with 14 bases remaining between them. The CDR3 is 14 residues long. Germline V gives CDR1 PRHDT, CDR2 FYEKMQ (reference sequence). The DNA of the CDR3 is TGTGCCAGCGGGACACTCCGGTCCTCCTACGAGCAGTACTTC. It is translated as CASGTLRSSYEQYF.

The J gene is TRBJ2-7, the V gene TRBV6-5; D might be TRBD1 (6 bases). The CDR3 loop spans 13 amino acids. V lost 2 bases to trimming and J lost 8 bases, with 13 bases between them. Germline V gene data show CDR1 as MNHEY and CDR2 as SVGAGI. CDR3 nucleotide sequence: TGTGCCAGCAGTTACCTCACCGACAGGAAGCAGTACTTC. It is translated as CASSYLTDRKQYF.

This chain connects TRBV7-6 to TRBJ2-1; 8 bases are a match to TRBD2. Germline CDR1 is SGHVS and CDR2 is FNYEAQ. This CDR3 spans 13 amino acids. Trimming took 5 bases from V and 6 from J; bases not matched to a gene: 3. The CDR3 DNA sequence: TGTGCCAGCAGCATCGGGACTAGCAATGAGCAGTTCTTC. This codes for CASSIGTSNEQFF.

This clone came up once. CDR3 in DNA: TGTGCCGGACCACCAGGGGCCACTGAAGCTTTCTTT. Translation: CAGPPGATEAFF. The chain has TRBV19 and TRBJ1-1; D may be TRBD1 (6 bases). Germline V gives CDR1 LNHDA, CDR2 SQIVND (reference sequence). Trimming cost V 11 bases and J 4 bases, with 14 bases left between them. The CDR3 has 12 amino acids. Complete variable domain (other parts from reference TRBV19 and TRBJ1-1): DGGITQSPKYLFRKEGQNVTLSCEQNLNHDAMYWYRQDPGQGLRLIYYSQIVNDFQKGDIAEGYSVSREKKESFPLTVTSAQKNPTAFYLCAGPPGATEAFFGQGTRLTVV.

The chain has TRBV15 and TRBJ1-2, with 10 bases that match TRBD1. The CDR3 runs to 17 residues. Germline trimming cut 0 bases from V and 4 bases from J; bases unmatched to any gene: 8. CDR1 LNHNV and CDR2 YYDKDF come from the germline V gene (reference sequence). The CDR3 region is CATSRDFRDRGTYGYTF. CDR3 bases: TGTGCCACCAGCAGAGATTTCCGGGACAGGGGCACCTATGGCTACACCTTC.

The rearrangement joins TRBV30 to TRBJ1-5; D may be TRBD1 (6 bases). V was clipped by 2 bases and J by 7 bases, with 18 bases between them. Germline V gene data show CDR1 as GTSNPN and CDR2 as SVGIG (reference sequence). The CDR3 consists of 15 residues. CDR3 sequence: CAWSRGGGTWQPQHF. The DNA of the CDR3 is TGTGCCTGGAGTAGGGGGGGCGGAACGTGGCAGCCCCAGCATTTT. Variable domain in full (rest from reference TRBV30 and TRBJ1-5): SQTIHQWPATLVQPVGSPLSLECTVEGTSNPNLYWYRQAAGRGLQLLFYSVGIGQISSEVPQNLSASRPQDRQFILSSKKLLLSDSGFYLCAWSRGGGTWQPQHFGDGTRLSIL.

The chain combines TRBV2 with TRBJ2-7, with 7 positions matching TRBD1. Trimming cost V 10 bases and J 0 bases; bases outside gene matches: 9. Per the germline V gene, CDR1 is SNHLY and CDR2 is FYNNEI. This CDR3 region has 14 residues. DNA for the CDR3: TGTGCCACCAGACCTGGGGACAGCTCCTACGAGCAGTACTTC. Amino acid sequence: CATRPGDSSYEQYF.

This rearrangement joins TRBV5-6 to TRBJ1-2; the D gene is possibly TRBD1 (6 bases). The CDR3 has 17 residues. V was clipped by 3 bases and J by 4 bases, with 22 bases between them. The germline V gene encodes CDR1 SGHDT and CDR2 YYEEEE. CDR3 DNA: TGTGCCAGCAGCTCCTTCCCCGAGGGGGTCTCTGGCTATGGCTACACCTTC. It is translated as CASSSFPEGVSGYGYTF.

CDR3 loop: CASSFPGSGYGYTF. The CDR3 DNA is TGTGCCAGCAGCTTCCCGGGGTCGGGCTATGGCTACACCTTC. J is TRBJ1-2 and V is TRBV5-4; D gene uncertain. The CDR3 contains 14 residues. V lost 2 bases and J lost 4, with 12 bases in between. The germline V gene has CDR1 SGHNT and CDR2 YYREEE (reference sequence).

This chain links TRBV5-6 with TRBJ2-3; 8 bases line up with TRBD2. There are 12 residues in the CDR3. CDR1 is SGHDT and CDR2 is YYEEEE in the germline V gene. V lost 4 bases, J lost 8 bases, and 3 bases stayed unmatched. As DNA, the CDR3 is TGTGCCAGCAGCCTCGGGGGGGTTACGCAGTATTTT. Protein sequence: CASSLGGVTQYF.

The gene calls are TRBV6-2 or TRBV6-3 and TRBJ2-1, with D possibly being TRBD2 (5 bases). In germline, CDR1 is MNHEY, CDR2 SVGEGT. Trimming removed 6 bases from V and 6 bases from J, with 15 bases in between. The CDR3 is 14 amino acids. Here the CDR3 reads CASSPGIIPNEQFF. Here the CDR3 DNA reads TGTGCCAGCAGCCCCGGGATCATCCCCAATGAGCAGTTCTTC.

This clone was counted a few times. This chain links TRBV7-6 with TRBJ1-4; D is possibly TRBD1 (5 bases). With 0 bases removed from V and 7 bases from J, the gap between germline ends came to 12 bases. Germline V lookup: CDR1 SGHVS, CDR2 FNYEAQ. This CDR3 is built from 15 residues. The CDR3 sequence: CASSLARGVGEKLFF. The CDR3 bases are TGTGCCAGCAGCTTAGCGCGGGGGGTTGGTGAAAAACTGTTTTTT.

This clone appeared a few times. The chain combines TRBV4-1 with TRBJ1-2; 8 bases agree with TRBD1. Trimming removed 1 base from V and 3 bases from J; junction bases left unmatched: 4. The V gene's germline CDR1 is MGHRA and CDR2 YSYEKL. The CDR3 extends over 15 amino acids. In DNA form, the CDR3 reads TGCGCCAGCAGCCAAGCGGACAGGGCGGACTATGGCTACACCTTC. As protein: CASSQADRADYGYTF.

This clone was picked up one time. The chain joins TRBV4-3 to TRBJ2-7; tentatively, D is TRBD1 (6 bases). This CDR3 spans 14 amino acids. Germline CDR1 is LGHNA and CDR2 is YSLEER. Trimming pared 4 bases from V and 5 bases from J, leaving 15 bases between. DNA of the CDR3: TGCGCCAGCAGCCGAGACCCACAGGGCAACGAGCAGTACTTC. This codes for CASSRDPQGNEQYF.

CDR3 in DNA: TGTGCCAGCAGTTTAAGATCAGACGAGCAGTACTTC. It encodes CASSLRSDEQYF. The chain joins TRBV12-3 or TRBV12-4 to TRBJ2-7; D call uncertain. V was shortened by 2 bases and J by 5 bases, with 7 bases between the two germline ends. The CDR3 has 12 residues.

V is TRBV5-1 and J is TRBJ1-1; D ambiguous. From germline, CDR1 is SGHRS and CDR2 YFSETQ. CDR3 length equals 13 residues. The V end was cut by 5 bases, the J end by 1 base, with 9 bases between. CDR3 residues: CASSGQTNTEAFF. Here the CDR3 DNA reads TGCGCCAGCAGTGGGCAGACGAACACTGAAGCTTTCTTT. Drawing the rest from reference TRBV5-1 and TRBJ1-1, the complete variable domain is KAGVTQTPRYLIKTRGQQVTLSCSPISGHRSVSWYQQTPGQGLQFLFEYFSETQRNKGNFPGRFSGRQFSNSRSEMNVSTLELGDSALYLCASSGQTNTEAFFGQGTRLTVV.

The chain uses TRBV7-9 and TRBJ2-2; D is unresolved. Trimming took 5 bases from V and 4 from J, leaving 17 bases between them. Germline V gene sequence: CDR1 SEHNR, CDR2 FQNEAQ (reference sequence). CDR3 size: 16 residues. The CDR3 coding sequence is TGTGCCAGCAGCCAGAATAAGTTGCGAGGCACCGGGGAGCTGTTTTTT. It codes for CASSQNKLRGTGELFF.

The chain combines TRBV6-6 with TRBJ1-6; 7 bases are shared with TRBD1. V was pared by 9 bases and J by 8 bases, with 7 bases of the junction left unmatched. CDR1 is MNHNY and CDR2 is SVGAGI in the germline V gene (reference sequence). This CDR3 spans 13 amino acids. The CDR3 DNA reads TGTGCCAGTGACAGGGCTCAGGATTCACCCCTCCACTTT. This gives the protein CASDRAQDSPLHF.